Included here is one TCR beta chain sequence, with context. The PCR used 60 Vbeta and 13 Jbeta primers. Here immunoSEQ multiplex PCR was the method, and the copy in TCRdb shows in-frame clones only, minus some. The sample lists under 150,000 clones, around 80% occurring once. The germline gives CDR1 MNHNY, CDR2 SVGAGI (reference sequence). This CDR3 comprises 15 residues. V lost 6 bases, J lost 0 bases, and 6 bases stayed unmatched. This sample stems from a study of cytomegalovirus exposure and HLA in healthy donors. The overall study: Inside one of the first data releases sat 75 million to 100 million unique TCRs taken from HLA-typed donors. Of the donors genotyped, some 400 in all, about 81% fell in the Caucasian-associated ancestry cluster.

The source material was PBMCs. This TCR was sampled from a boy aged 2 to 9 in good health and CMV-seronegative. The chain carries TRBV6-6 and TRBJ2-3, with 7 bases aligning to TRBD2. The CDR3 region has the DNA TGTGCCAGCAGCTACCTAGCGGCTAGCACAGATACGCAGTATTTT. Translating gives CASSYLAASTDTQYF.